The clone carrying this T cell receptor (beta chain) was recorded many times. Antigen unknown. These data come from a study of regulatory T cells in long-lasting Graves disease. Findings and caveats of the study: Persistent Graves' disease cases displayed lower TCR diversity than newly diagnosed ones.

Specified time point: persistent/refractory GD, antithyroid drugs over 5 years with positive TRAb. PBMCs were the source of the RNA used for TCR sequencing. Arm-PCR of CDR3 regions and iRepertoire HTBI primers were the basis on which TCR beta libraries were built. TCRdb analysed the multiplex PCR reads with MiXCR anew, one entry per CDR3 protein. The sample has hundreds of thousands of distinct CDR3 sequences; roughly 20% are singletons. The source is a female donor with Graves disease. The sequences come from peripheral blood mononuclear cells (PBMCs), collected when the disease was refractory, from a patient treated with antithyroid drugs.

Here the CDR3 DNA reads TGTGCCAGCAGTGAATGGGGGACAGGGTTTGACAATGAGCAGTTCTTC. Encoded protein: CASSEWGTGFDNEQFF. The V and J genes are TRBV2 and TRBJ2-1; 9 bases are a match to TRBD1. The J segment lost 5 bases and the V segment lost 2 bases, leaving 7 bases of the junction unmatched. There are 16 residues in the CDR3. The V gene's germline CDR1 is SNHLY and CDR2 FYNNEI.